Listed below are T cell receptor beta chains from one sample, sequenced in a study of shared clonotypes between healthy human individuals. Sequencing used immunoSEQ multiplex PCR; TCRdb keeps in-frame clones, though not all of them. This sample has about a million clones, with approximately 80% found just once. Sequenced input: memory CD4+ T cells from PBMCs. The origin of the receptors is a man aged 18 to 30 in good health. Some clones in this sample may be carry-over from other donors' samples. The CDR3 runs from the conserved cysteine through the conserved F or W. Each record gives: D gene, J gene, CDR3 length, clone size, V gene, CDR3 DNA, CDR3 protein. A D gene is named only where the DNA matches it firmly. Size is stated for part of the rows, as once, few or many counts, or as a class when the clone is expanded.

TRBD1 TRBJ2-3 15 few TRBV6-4 TGTGCCAGCAGTGACTCGACAGGGGCCACAGATACGCAGTATTTT CASSDSTGATDTQYF
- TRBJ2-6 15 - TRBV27 TGTGCCAGCAGTTTTGGGGGCGCTGGGGCCAACGTCCTGACTTTC CASSFGGAGANVLTF
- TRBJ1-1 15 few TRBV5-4 TGTGCCAGCAGCTTGGTTGGGGGGGGCAACACTGAAGCTTTCTTT CASSLVGGGNTEAFF
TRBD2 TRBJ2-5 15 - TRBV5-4 TGTGCCAGCAGCTTGGCTAGCGGGAGTCCAGAGACCCAGTACTTC CASSLASGSPETQYF
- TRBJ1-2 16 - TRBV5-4 TGTGCCAGCAGCTTGTCGGTAGGGGCGGTCGACTATGGCTACACCTTC CASSLSVGAVDYGYTF
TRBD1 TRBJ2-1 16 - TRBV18 TGTGCCAGCTCACCACTCGGAACAGGGGCCTACAATGAGCAGTTCTTC CASSPLGTGAYNEQFF
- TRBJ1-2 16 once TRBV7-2 TGTGCCAGCAGCTTAGGCGCAGGGGCAGCGTCGAGTGGCTACACCTTC CASSLGAGAASSGYTF
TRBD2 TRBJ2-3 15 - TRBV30 TGTGCCTGGAGTGTAGGTAGCGGGGGCACAGATACGCAGTATTTT CAWSVGSGGTDTQYF
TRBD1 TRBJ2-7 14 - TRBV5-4 TGTGCCAGCAGCTACCCGGGACAGGGCTACGAGCAGTACTTC CASSYPGQGYEQYF
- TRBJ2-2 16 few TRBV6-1 TGTGCCAGCAGTGAACAACTTATGCAGAACACCGGGGAGCTGTTTTTT CASSEQLMQNTGELFF
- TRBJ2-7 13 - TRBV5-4 TGTGCCAGCAGCAAGGAGGGGGCGCGCGAGCAGTACTTC CASSKEGAREQYF
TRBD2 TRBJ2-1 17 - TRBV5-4 TGTGCCAGCAGCTTGGCCCCCGGGACTAGCGGGACAGGTGAGCAGTTCTTC CASSLAPGTSGTGEQFF
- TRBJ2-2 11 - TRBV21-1 TGTGAGTCTGGGGACACCGGGGAGCTGTTTTTT CESGDTGELFF
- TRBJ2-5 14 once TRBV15 TGTGCCACCAGCAGACTGTCAGGCCAAGAGACCCAGTACTTC CATSRLSGQETQYF
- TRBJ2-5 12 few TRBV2 TGTGCCAGCAGTACGGACAGCCGGGAGCAGTACTTC CASSTDSREQYF
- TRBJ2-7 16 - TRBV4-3 TGCGCCAGCAGCCAAAGCCTTCAGGGTCCAGGGTACGAGCAGTACTTC CASSQSLQGPGYEQYF
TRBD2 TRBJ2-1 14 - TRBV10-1 TGCGCCAGCTCAAGGACTAGCGGGAAAAATGAGCAGTTCTTC CASSRTSGKNEQFF
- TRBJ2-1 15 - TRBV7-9 TGTGCCAGCAGCCGTCCGGGGAAGATCGACAATGAGCAGTTCTTC CASSRPGKIDNEQFF
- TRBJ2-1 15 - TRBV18 TGTGCCAGCTCACGGGTGAGCCCCTCCTACAATGAGCAGTTCTTC CASSRVSPSYNEQFF
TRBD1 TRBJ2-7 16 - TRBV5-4 TGTGCCAGCAGCCCTAGAGGACAGGGGCAGTCCTACGAGCAGTACTTC CASSPRGQGQSYEQYF
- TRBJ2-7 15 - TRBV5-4 TGTGCCAGCAGCCAGTTGGGGGACAAGACCTACGAGCAGTACTTC CASSQLGDKTYEQYF
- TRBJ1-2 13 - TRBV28 TGTGCCAGCAGTCCTACGACAGGTTATGGCTACACCTTC CASSPTTGYGYTF
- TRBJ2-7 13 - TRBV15 TGTGCCACCTCCCGGGACCGATCCTACGAGCAGTACTTC CATSRDRSYEQYF
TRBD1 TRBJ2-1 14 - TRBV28 TGTGCCAGCAGCCGGACAGGACTCTACAATGAGCAGTTCTTC CASSRTGLYNEQFF
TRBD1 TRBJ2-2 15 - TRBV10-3 TGTGCCATCAGCGTGGGACAGGGGGACGCCGGGGAGCTGTTTTTT CAISVGQGDAGELFF
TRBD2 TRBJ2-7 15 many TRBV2 TGTGCCAGCAGCCACGGACTAGCGGGGGAGCGCGAGCAGTACTTC CASSHGLAGEREQYF
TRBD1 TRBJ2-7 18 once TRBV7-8 TGTGCCAGCAGCTTAGCGAAATTACGGGACAGGGGACTTAGAGAGCAGTACTTC CASSLAKLRDRGLREQYF
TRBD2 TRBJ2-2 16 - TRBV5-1 TGCGCCAGCAGGCAGGGACTAGCGGGTAACACCGGGGAGCTGTTTTTT CASRQGLAGNTGELFF
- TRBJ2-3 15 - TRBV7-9 TGTGCCAGCAGCTTGTCCGGGACAAGCTCAGATACGCAGTATTTT CASSLSGTSSDTQYF
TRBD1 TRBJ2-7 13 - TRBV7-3 TGTGCCAGCAGCTTAGGGACAGACCACGAGCAGTACTTC CASSLGTDHEQYF
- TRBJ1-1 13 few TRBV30 TGTGCCTGGGAGTGGGGGGGTGCGGGTACGACTTTCTTT CAWEWGGAGTTFF
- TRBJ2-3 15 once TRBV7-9 TGTGCCAGCAGCTTACAGGGGACCGAGACAGATACGCAGTATTTT CASSLQGTETDTQYF
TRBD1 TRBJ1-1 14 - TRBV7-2 TGTGCCAGCAGCCGTCGACAGGGTGGGGCTGAAGCTTTCTTT CASSRRQGGAEAFF
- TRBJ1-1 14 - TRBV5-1 TGCGCCAGCAGCCGGACTTTTGTGAACACTGAAGCTTTCTTT CASSRTFVNTEAFF
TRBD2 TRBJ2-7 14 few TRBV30 TGTGCCTGGAGTGTGGGGACTAGCTCGTACGAGCAGTACTTC CAWSVGTSSYEQYF
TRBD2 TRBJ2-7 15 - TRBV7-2 TGTGCCAGCAGCTTACTAGCGGGAGTAGTCCACGAGCAGTACTTC CASSLLAGVVHEQYF
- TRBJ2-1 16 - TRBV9 TGTGCCAGCAGTCAAGGGGGGCTAGCCGTATACAATGAGCAGTTCTTC CASSQGGLAVYNEQFF
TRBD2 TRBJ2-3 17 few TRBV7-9 TGTGCCAGCAGCCCCGCATATGGAGCGGGAGTCGCAGATACGCAGTATTTT CASSPAYGAGVADTQYF
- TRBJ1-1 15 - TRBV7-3 TGTGCCAGCAGCCCCAATGGGGTTAGGAGCACTGAAGCTTTCTTT CASSPNGVRSTEAFF
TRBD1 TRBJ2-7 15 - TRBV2 TGTGCCAGCAGTGAAGCGCGCGGGACAGGGGTTATGCAGTACTTC CASSEARGTGVMQYF
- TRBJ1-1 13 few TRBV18 TGTGCCAGCTCACCGACAGTGAACACTGAAGCTTTCTTT CASSPTVNTEAFF
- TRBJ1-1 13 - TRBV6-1 TGTGCCAGCAGTTTTTACAGGAACACTGAAGCTTTCTTT CASSFYRNTEAFF
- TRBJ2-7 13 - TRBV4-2 TGTGCCAGCAGCCAAGAACTCCCCTACGAGCAGTACTTC CASSQELPYEQYF
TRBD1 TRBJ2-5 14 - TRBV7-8 TGTGCCAGCAGCGACGGGACAGTTAAAGAGACCCAGTACTTC CASSDGTVKETQYF
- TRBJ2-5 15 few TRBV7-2 TGTGCCAGCAGCCGGCCAGGAGTAGGGCACGAGACCCAGTACTTC CASSRPGVGHETQYF
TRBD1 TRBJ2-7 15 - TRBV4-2 TGTGCCAGCAGCCAAGGGGGGACAGGCATCTACGAGCAGTACTTC CASSQGGTGIYEQYF
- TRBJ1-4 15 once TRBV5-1 TGCGCCAGCAGCTTTACGGGGGGCACTAATGAAAAACTGTTTTTT CASSFTGGTNEKLFF
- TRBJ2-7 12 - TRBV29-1 TGCAGCGTTGAAGGTCTGGGGAGCGAGCAGTACTTC CSVEGLGSEQYF
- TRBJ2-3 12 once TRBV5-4 TGTGCCAGCAGCCCTGGGGCAGATACGCAGTATTTT CASSPGADTQYF
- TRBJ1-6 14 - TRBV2 TGTGCCAGCCGTGGTTATTCTCGGGGTTCACCCCTCCACTTT CASRGYSRGSPLHF
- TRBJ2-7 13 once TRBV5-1 TGCGCCAGCAGCACTGGACAGCCCGAGGAGCAGTACTTC CASSTGQPEEQYF
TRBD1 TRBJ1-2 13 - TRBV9 TGTGCCAGCAGCGTAGCGTCAGGGGGGGACTACACCTTC CASSVASGGDYTF
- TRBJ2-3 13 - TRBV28 TGTGCCAGCTCCGGCTGGCGCACAGATACGCAGTATTTT CASSGWRTDTQYF
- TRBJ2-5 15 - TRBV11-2 TGTGCCAGCAGCCGTCAATTGGGGGCTGGGGAGACCCAGTACTTC CASSRQLGAGETQYF
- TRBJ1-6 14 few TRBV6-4 TGTGCCAGCAGTGACTCGCGGCCTAATTCACCCCTCCACTTT CASSDSRPNSPLHF